A single sample is the source of the 10 T cell receptor beta chains below, sequenced in a study of T cell responses to AZD1222 COVID-19 vaccine. Generated by immunoSEQ multiplex PCR, the TCRdb table keeps only in-frame clones and is missing some. The profile covers 20,000 to 25,000 clones, with 70% to 85% appearing a single time and around 40% taken by the ten largest. Sequencing used peripheral blood, obtained on day 0 of AZD1222 vaccination. The source of these receptors is an adult in good health.

The V gene is TRBV28, the J gene TRBJ1-2; D ambiguous. Trimming took 1 base from V and 2 from J, leaving 11 bases between them. CDR1 is MDHEN and CDR2 is SYDVKM in the germline V gene. The CDR3 sequence is 15 residues long. In DNA, the CDR3 is TGTGCCAGCAGTTTATATGGCAGCCTAAACTATGGCTACACCTTC. Amino acids: CASSLYGSLNYGYTF.

The CDR3 is CASSGASGGYYEQYF. CDR3 DNA sequence: TGTGCCAGCAGTGGGGCTAGCGGAGGGTACTACGAGCAGTACTTC. The chain is built from TRBV28 and TRBJ2-7, with 7 nucleotides matching TRBD2. With V trimmed by 5 bases and J by 3 bases, 10 bases remained unmatched. CDR3 size: 15 residues. The germline V gene encodes CDR1 MDHEN and CDR2 SYDVKM.

The rearrangement joins TRBV2 to TRBJ1-3; 8 bases are shared with TRBD1. Germline lookup yields CDR1 SNHLY and CDR2 FYNNEI. Trimming at V came to 5 bases and at J to 0 bases, leaving 6 bases not matched to a gene. There are 16 residues in the CDR3. The CDR3 coding sequence is TGTGCCAGCAGTAGGGACAGGACAATCTCTGGAAACACCATATATTTT. Amino acid sequence: CASSRDRTISGNTIYF. Based on the CDR3 plus reference TRBV2 and TRBJ1-3, the full variable domain is EPEVTQTPSHQVTQMGQEVILRCVPISNHLYFYWYRQILGQKVEFLVSFYNNEISEKSEIFDDQFSVERPDGSNFTLKIRSTKLEDSAMYFCASSRDRTISGNTIYFGEGSWLTVV.

The chain links TRBV12-3 or TRBV12-4 to TRBJ1-5; D is ambiguous. Trimming left V 6 bases short and J 5 bases short, with 8 bases between. CDR3 size: 12 residues. CDR3 DNA sequence: TGTGCCAGCAGCCTTACGGATCAGCCCCAGCATTTT. It specifies CASSLTDQPQHF.

The J gene is TRBJ2-3, the V gene TRBV12-3 or TRBV12-4, with a weak D call TRBD2 (5 bases). V lost 3 bases to trimming and J lost 1 base, with 5 bases between them. The CDR3 sequence is 13 residues long. As DNA, the CDR3 is TGTGCCAGCAGTTTGCGGGGCACAGATACGCAGTATTTT. This codes for CASSLRGTDTQYF.

This chain uses TRBV27 with TRBJ1-2; 8 positions agree with TRBD1. V dropped 4 bases and J dropped 0; count of bases not matched to a gene: 10. In germline, CDR1 is MNHEY, CDR2 SMNVEV (reference sequence). CDR3 size: 17 residues. CDR3 sequence reads: CASSSGRQGLTNYGYTF. CDR3 DNA sequence: TGTGCCAGCAGTTCCGGCCGACAGGGGCTTACTAACTATGGCTACACCTTC.

The chain uses TRBV19 and TRBJ1-6; D possibly corresponds to TRBD1 (5 bases). CDR1 is LNHDA, CDR2 SQIVND, per germline (reference sequence). The CDR3 totals 14 residues. Trimming cost V 2 bases and J 7 bases, with 9 bases left between them. Here the CDR3 DNA reads TGTGCCAGTAGTATATCAGGGACGAATTCACCCCTCCACTTT. Translating gives CASSISGTNSPLHF.

The chain employs TRBV19 and TRBJ1-4; 8 positions agree with TRBD1. V gave up 5 bases and J gave up 7 bases; unmatched junction bases: 6. Germline CDR1 and CDR2: LNHDA and SQIVND (reference sequence). The CDR3 runs to 14 residues. CDR3 coding DNA: TGTGCCAGTAGTGTAGGACAGGGATCTGAAAAACTGTTTTTT. It yields the protein CASSVGQGSEKLFF.

V and J are TRBV27 and TRBJ2-7; D remains unclear. Germline-derived CDR1 and CDR2 are MNHEY and SMNVEV (reference sequence). Trimming pared 3 bases from V and 7 bases from J, leaving 13 bases between. This CDR3 is built from 13 residues. The CDR3 coding sequence is TGTGCCAGCAGTTTTAACAGCTTGGGGGAGCAGTACTTC. Protein product: CASSFNSLGEQYF.

The J gene is TRBJ2-3, the V gene TRBV30, with 8 nucleotides matching TRBD1. Trimming cost V 1 base and J 0 bases; bases outside gene matches: 3. CDR1 GTSNPN and CDR2 SVGIG come from the germline V gene (reference sequence). The CDR3 runs to 15 residues. CDR3 in DNA: TGTGCCTGGAGTGCAGGGGGCTCTAGCACAGATACGCAGTATTTT. Protein sequence: CAWSAGGSSTDTQYF.